This passage covers 29 T cell receptor beta chains from one sample sequenced in a study of patients and donors after allogeneic stem cell transplantation. TCRdb used MiXCR to reprocess the RT-PCR reads, holding one entry per CDR3 protein. Of about 230,000 distinct CDR3 sequences detected, 14% appear once; the ten largest clones hold around 10%. The specimen sequenced was blood, either unsorted or a sorted T cell fraction (not recorded which). These receptors all come from a human donor who was either an allogeneic HSCT recipient or a stem cell or donor lymphocyte infusion donor (not recorded which). It is not recorded whose cells these are; they may come from a transplant donor.

The chain couples TRBV5-1 to TRBJ2-2, with D possibly called TRBD1 or TRBD2 (5 bases each). Trimming removed 6 bases at V and 7 bases at J, with 22 bases between. The CDR3 extends over 16 amino acids. Germline V lookup: CDR1 SGHRS, CDR2 YFSETQ. CDR3 nucleotides: TGCGCCAGCACCCTGGTTCGACGGGACCTGGGCGGGGAGCTGTTTTTT. The encoded protein is CASTLVRRDLGGELFF.

This clonotype was seen many times. This rearrangement joins TRBV11-1 to TRBJ1-4; D call uncertain. V gave up 5 bases and J gave up 0 bases, with 10 bases separating them. The CDR3 has 15 residues. Germline V gene sequence: CDR1 SGHAT, CDR2 FQDESV (reference sequence). The CDR3, as DNA: TGTGCCAGCAGCCTCGGACGGACAACTAATGAAAAACTGTTTTTT. Amino acid sequence: CASSLGRTTNEKLFF.

The sample holds a few counts of this clonotype. V gene TRBV20-1 combines with J gene TRBJ1-1; the match to TRBD1 covers 8 bases. There are 13 residues in the CDR3. The trim removed 0 bases at V and 8 bases at J, leaving 5 bases unmatched. Germline CDR1 DFQATT, CDR2 SNEGSKA (reference sequence). CDR3 in DNA: TGCAGTGCTAGAGACCGACAGGGGTGGGAAGCTTTCTTT. Amino acids: CSARDRQGWEAFF.

The sample holds many counts of this clonotype. This sequence joins TRBV12-3 or TRBV12-4 and TRBJ1-2; 9 nucleotides line up with TRBD1. Trimming cost V 4 bases and J 8 bases; bases outside gene matches: 5. The CDR3 covers 13 residues. The CDR3 here is CASSYGQGFGYTF. The CDR3 DNA is TGTGCCAGCAGTTACGGACAGGGGTTCGGCTACACCTTC.

This clonotype was observed a handful of times. This rearrangement joins TRBV12-3 or TRBV12-4 to TRBJ2-1; TRBD2 matches at 10 bases. CDR3 length: 19 residues. The junction had 14 bases not matched to a gene; V was cut back by 5 bases and J by 1 base. CDR3 loop: CASSTTSGTSDISYNEQFF. The CDR3 DNA is TGTGCCAGCAGTACGACCTCCGGGACTAGCGACATATCCTACAATGAGCAGTTCTTC.

The chain is built from TRBV7-9 and TRBJ1-6; 7 bases are a match to TRBD1. Per germline, CDR1 SEHNR and CDR2 FQNEAQ (reference sequence). With V trimmed by 1 base and J by 7 bases, 4 bases remained unmatched. This CDR3 is built from 15 residues. The CDR3 sequence: CASSLGGTENSPLHF. DNA of the CDR3: TGTGCCAGCAGCTTAGGAGGGACAGAGAATTCACCCCTCCACTTT.

DNA for the CDR3: TGTGCCAGCAGCTTTAGACAGACCATGAACACTGAAGCTTTCTTT. Translation gives CASSFRQTMNTEAFF. This chain connects TRBV7-6 to TRBJ1-1; maybe TRBD1 (5 bases). Trimming left V 3 bases short and J 0 bases short, with 11 bases between. Germline lookup yields CDR1 SGHVS and CDR2 FNYEAQ. The CDR3 consists of 15 residues.

This clonotype has a handful of counts. The V call is TRBV2, the J call TRBJ2-3; D ambiguous. Germline loops: CDR1 SNHLY, CDR2 FYNNEI. Trimming left V 2 bases short and J 7 bases short, with 16 bases between. The CDR3 has 15 residues. Here the CDR3 DNA reads TGTGCCAGCAGTGAAATCGGCGGTATGAGGTATACGCAGTATTTT. Encoded protein: CASSEIGGMRYTQYF.

This chain uses TRBV6-6 with TRBJ2-2; no reliable D call. Trimming removed 5 bases at V and 1 base at J, with 5 bases between. This CDR3 is 13 amino acids long. The V gene's germline CDR1 is MNHNY and CDR2 SVGAGI (reference sequence). CDR3 in amino acids: CASSQKNTGELFF. The CDR3 nucleotides are TGTGCCAGCAGTCAGAAGAACACCGGGGAGCTGTTTTTT.

In this sample, this clonotype turned up many times. V gene TRBV5-6 combines with J gene TRBJ2-1, with 13 bases fitting TRBD2. The germline V gene encodes CDR1 SGHDT and CDR2 YYEEEE. The CDR3 sequence is 16 residues long. After removal of 1 base from V and 7 bases from J, the junction contained 5 bases not matched to a gene. The CDR3 DNA sequence: TGTGCCAGCAGCTTGATCAAACTAGCGGGGGGGAATGAGCAGTTCTTC. Amino acids: CASSLIKLAGGNEQFF.

This clonotype was recorded a few times. The chain employs TRBV12-3 or TRBV12-4 and TRBJ2-3, with 7 bases that match TRBD1. The CDR3 is 15 residues long. Unmatched junction bases numbered 8, after V lost 5 bases and J lost 3 bases. This CDR3 is CASSKQGRSTDTQYF. The CDR3, as DNA: TGTGCCAGCAGTAAACAGGGGAGATCGACAGATACGCAGTATTTT.

V is TRBV10-3 and J is TRBJ2-1; the match to TRBD2 covers 9 bases. The CDR3 contains 14 residues. Germline V gene lookup returns CDR1 ENHRY and CDR2 SYGVKD. The junction had 5 bases not matched to a gene; V was cut back by 2 bases and J by 9 bases. The CDR3 loop is CAISEGGREAEQFF. The DNA for the CDR3 is TGTGCCATCAGTGAGGGCGGGAGGGAGGCTGAGCAGTTCTTC.

This clonotype was picked up a small number of times. This chain connects TRBV2 to TRBJ2-3, with 11 bases lining up with TRBD2. The CDR3 has 14 residues. Trimming cost V 5 bases and J 9 bases; bases outside gene matches: 7. CDR1 is SNHLY, CDR2 FYNNEI, per germline. CDR3 protein: CASSTSGGQATQYF. CDR3 sequence (DNA): TGTGCCAGCAGTACTAGCGGGGGTCAGGCAACGCAGTATTTT.

This clonotype was picked up many times. The genes are TRBV4-1 and TRBJ2-1; 7 positions agree with TRBD2. Trimming took 0 bases from V and 1 from J; bases not matched to a gene: 3. The CDR3 is made up of 16 amino acids. The germline V gene encodes CDR1 MGHRA and CDR2 YSYEKL. CDR3 sequence reads: CASSQDRGGSYNEQFF. Written as DNA, the CDR3 is TGCGCCAGCAGCCAAGATCGGGGAGGGTCCTACAATGAGCAGTTCTTC.

This chain links TRBV10-2 with TRBJ2-5; D is uncertain. The CDR3 extends over 13 amino acids. Germline V gene data show CDR1 as WSHSY and CDR2 as SAAADI. In nucleotides, the CDR3 is TGCGCTACAAGTGTGGACGGGTTGGAGACCCAGTACTTC. Its translation is CATSVDGLETQYF.

This clonotype occurred a few times. The chain joins TRBV4-1 to TRBJ1-3; TRBD1 might be the D (5 bases). V dropped 0 bases and J dropped 0 bases, with 6 bases sitting between them. Germline-derived CDR1 and CDR2 are MGHRA and YSYEKL. The CDR3 has 15 residues. The chain's CDR3 is CASSQEGGSGNTIYF. CDR3 sequence (DNA): TGCGCCAGCAGCCAAGAGGGGGGCTCTGGAAACACCATATATTTT.

The chain joins TRBV2 to TRBJ2-7, with 10 positions matching TRBD2. V was clipped by 6 bases and J by 5 bases; unmatched bases: 10. In germline, CDR1 is SNHLY, CDR2 FYNNEI. The CDR3 runs to 15 residues. CDR3 residues: CASRPSGRAGNEQYF. Written as DNA, the CDR3 is TGTGCCAGCAGACCCAGCGGGAGGGCAGGAAACGAGCAGTACTTC.

This clonotype was seen at least ten times. V is TRBV12-3 or TRBV12-4 and J is TRBJ1-1, with D tentatively TRBD1 (5 bases). Trimming took 2 bases from V and 6 from J, leaving 10 bases between them. There are 13 residues in the CDR3. The CDR3 reads CASSLRPQAEAFF. In nucleotides, the CDR3 is TGTGCCAGCAGTTTAAGGCCACAGGCTGAAGCTTTCTTT.

V and J are TRBV2 and TRBJ1-2; 10 nucleotides agree with TRBD1. The CDR3 totals 16 residues. With V trimmed by 2 bases and J by 2 bases, 5 bases remained unmatched. Germline values: CDR1 SNHLY, CDR2 FYNNEI. This CDR3 is CASSEPKGQGNYGYTF. DNA of the CDR3: TGTGCCAGCAGTGAACCTAAGGGACAGGGGAACTATGGCTACACCTTC. Looking up the rest from reference TRBV2 and TRBJ1-2 gives the full variable domain: EPEVTQTPSHQVTQMGQEVILRCVPISNHLYFYWYRQILGQKVEFLVSFYNNEISEKSEIFDDQFSVERPDGSNFTLKIRSTKLEDSAMYFCASSEPKGQGNYGYTFGSGTRLTVV.

This sequence joins TRBV10-3 and TRBJ2-7, with 9 bases fitting TRBD2. Germline V gene data show CDR1 as ENHRY and CDR2 as SYGVKD. The length of the CDR3 is 14 residues. V dropped 4 bases and J dropped 3; count of bases not matched to a gene: 4. CDR3 sequence: CAISGLADSYEQYF. CDR3 coding DNA: TGTGCCATCAGTGGACTAGCGGATAGCTACGAGCAGTACTTC.

V gene TRBV2 combines with J gene TRBJ1-2; 9 nucleotides line up with TRBD1. Trimming removed 9 bases from V and 7 bases from J; junction bases left unmatched: 6. The CDR3 runs 12 residues. From germline, CDR1 is SNHLY and CDR2 FYNNEI. The CDR3 spells CARRTGDRGYTF. The CDR3, as DNA: TGTGCCAGGCGGACAGGGGATCGTGGCTACACCTTC.

This clonotype was observed a handful of times. This chain connects TRBV3-1 to TRBJ1-5; D is possibly TRBD1 (5 bases). CDR3 length equals 14 residues. V lost 4 bases, J lost 6 bases, and 13 bases lay in between. The V gene's germline CDR1 is LGHDT and CDR2 YNNKEL (reference sequence). Here the CDR3 reads CASSLSGRSQPQHF. The CDR3 DNA reads TGTGCCAGCAGCCTGTCAGGGAGGAGTCAGCCCCAGCATTTT. Filled out from reference TRBV3-1 and TRBJ1-5, the complete variable domain reads DTAVSQTPKYLVTQMGNDKSIKCEQNLGHDTMYWYKQDSKKFLKIMFSYNNKELIINETVPNRFSPKSPDKAHLNLHINSLELGDSAVYFCASSLSGRSQPQHFGDGTRLSIL.

There are a few counts of this clonotype. The chain combines TRBV29-1 with TRBJ1-3; D is possibly TRBD1 (5 bases). Trimming took 2 bases from V and 2 from J, leaving 10 bases between them. The CDR3 is made up of 14 amino acids. CDR1 SQVTM and CDR2 ANQGSEA come from the germline V gene. CDR3 amino acids: CSVELSRAGNTIYF. CDR3 nucleotides: TGCAGCGTTGAATTGTCCAGGGCTGGAAACACCATATATTTT.

This clonotype showed up many times. The V call is TRBV20-1, the J call TRBJ2-1; 7 bases fit TRBD2. CDR1 and CDR2 from the germline V gene are DFQATT and SNEGSKA (reference sequence). The ends lost 7 bases at V and 7 bases at J; junction bases unmatched: 19. The CDR3 totals 16 residues. The CDR3 here is CSGKRGGGGPLNEQFF. The CDR3 DNA reads as TGCAGTGGGAAGCGGGGTGGGGGAGGGCCCTTAAATGAGCAGTTCTTC.

The chain is built from TRBV19 and TRBJ1-3; D ambiguous. Germline values: CDR1 LNHDA, CDR2 SQIVND (reference sequence). This CDR3 has 13 residues. V lost 5 bases and J lost 0, with 5 bases in between. In nucleotides, the CDR3 is TGTGCCAGTAGTGTCAGCTCTGGAAACACCATATATTTT. Its protein product is CASSVSSGNTIYF.

This clonotype appeared many times. The chain has TRBV28 and TRBJ2-1, with D uncertain. Germline V lookup: CDR1 MDHEN, CDR2 SYDVKM. The CDR3 is 16 residues long. V lost 10 bases and J lost 0, with 19 bases in between. CDR3 amino acids: CATRRFATSSYNEQFF. The DNA for the CDR3 is TGTGCCACCCGAAGGTTTGCGACCAGCTCCTACAATGAGCAGTTCTTC.

This clonotype was found a few times. V and J are TRBV19 and TRBJ2-7; 8 bases align to TRBD1. This CDR3 has 15 residues. Germline lookup yields CDR1 LNHDA and CDR2 SQIVND (reference sequence). The J segment lost 0 bases and the V segment lost 5 bases, leaving 6 bases of the junction unmatched. As DNA, the CDR3 is TGTGCCAGTAGTCCCCCAGGGGGCTACTCCTACGAGCAGTACTTC. It codes for CASSPPGGYSYEQYF.

This clonotype was seen repeatedly, ten times or more. This sequence joins TRBV10-3 and TRBJ1-5; D may be TRBD1 (5 bases). V was trimmed by 6 bases and J by 3 bases, leaving 12 bases between them. In germline, CDR1 is ENHRY, CDR2 SYGVKD. The CDR3 contains 14 residues. The CDR3 DNA follows: TGTGCCATCAGGGGTATGGGGGACAATCAGCCCCAGCATTTT. The encoded protein is CAIRGMGDNQPQHF.

The rearrangement links TRBV12-3 or TRBV12-4 to TRBJ2-1; D ambiguous. The V and J ends lost 9 bases and 5 bases respectively, with 2 bases between them. The CDR3 spans 9 residues. CDR3: CARNNEQFF. CDR3 DNA: TGTGCCAGGAACAATGAGCAGTTCTTC.